This is a list of T cell receptor beta chains from one sample in a study of read filtering for tumor transcriptome and immune sequencing. TCRdb processed the reads anew with MiXCR; each CDR3 protein has one entry. The sample lists about 5,500 distinct CDR3 sequences; approximately 20% were seen once. Specimen: a population of CD138-negative cells sorted from bone marrow. The receptor source for this set is a donor over 35 with multiple myeloma. Both conserved end residues are trimmed from each CDR3. Fields, in order: V gene, clone size, J gene, CDR3 protein. Where a row states a size, it is once, few, many or the class of an expanded clone; other rows omit it.

>TRBV7-6|NA|TRBJ1-5
ANSTDLNQPQH
>TRBV6-5|medium-sized|TRBJ2-5
ATLRGAGQETQY
>TRBV20-1|medium-sized|TRBJ2-7
SAPIGHEQY
>TRBV12-3/TRBV12-4|NA|TRBJ2-1
ASSPNRWNEQF
>TRBV2|few|TRBJ2-7
ASSEAGSRSCEQY
>TRBV6-1|NA|TRBJ1-2
ASRHTQGYGYT
>TRBV7-8|many|TRBJ2-7
ASSPRLAGDYEQY
>TRBV20-1|many|TRBJ2-7
SARGGRSYEQY
>TRBV18|few|TRBJ1-2
ASSPKTGGVGDGYT
>TRBV20-1|medium-sized|TRBJ1-2
SARVVTPNYGYT
>TRBV7-2|medium-sized|TRBJ2-1
ASSLRRTSNEQF
>TRBV7-9|medium-sized|TRBJ2-1
ASSRRPEEWYEQF
>TRBV27|many|TRBJ2-3
AAGRRQGVPLDTQY
>TRBV28|medium-sized|TRBJ1-4
ASRGQGELKKLF
>TRBV19|many|TRBJ1-4
ASSPGDEKLF
>TRBV9|NA|TRBJ1-5
ATSVDQGANQPQH
>TRBV3-2|medium-sized|TRBJ1-5
ASSQQSTGAPSNQPQH
>TRBV20-1|few|TRBJ2-1
GAILSPRLAGVDEQF
>TRBV7-9|many|TRBJ2-7
ASSFMSGQVKY
>TRBV5-1|NA|TRBJ1-1
ASSREPGGKNTEAF
>TRBV5-5|medium-sized|TRBJ2-6
ASSLESSGANVLT
>TRBV2|NA|TRBJ2-7
ATTLVEYEQY
>TRBV9|medium-sized|TRBJ2-3
ASGAGGGADTQY
>TRBV27|many|TRBJ2-1
ASSLSAGGPYEQF
>TRBV6-1|medium-sized|TRBJ2-7
ASSEGLAGPYEQY
>TRBV12-3/TRBV12-4|medium-sized|TRBJ2-3
ASSLWDSPYTDTQY
>TRBV4-1|medium-sized|TRBJ2-7
ASSQAMESYEQY
>TRBV3-1|large|TRBJ2-7
ASSHLYDGHSYEQY
>TRBV5-1|large|TRBJ2-1
ASSLATSNNEQF